This T cell receptor beta chain is from a study of blood T cell repertoires in COVID-19. Overall study context: Samples representing acute and convalescent COVID-19 were sourced from the United States, Italy and Spain.

This clone was seen a single time. The CDR3 runs to 14 residues. V was clipped by 6 bases and J by 4 bases; unmatched bases: 9. Germline CDR1 is MNHEY and CDR2 is SVGAGI. The assay was immunoSEQ multiplex PCR, and TCRdb's table has in-frame clones only and misses some. The sample lists 200,000 to 250,000 clones; around 90% were seen once. Sample: PBMCs or T cells enriched from blood (not recorded which). The source is a woman aged 25 to 45 with acute COVID-19. The gene calls are TRBV6-5 and TRBJ2-7; 7 bases are a match to TRBD2. The CDR3 sequence: CASRAPGGGYEQYF. The DNA of the CDR3 is TGTGCCAGCAGGGCACCGGGGGGAGGTTACGAGCAGTACTTC.